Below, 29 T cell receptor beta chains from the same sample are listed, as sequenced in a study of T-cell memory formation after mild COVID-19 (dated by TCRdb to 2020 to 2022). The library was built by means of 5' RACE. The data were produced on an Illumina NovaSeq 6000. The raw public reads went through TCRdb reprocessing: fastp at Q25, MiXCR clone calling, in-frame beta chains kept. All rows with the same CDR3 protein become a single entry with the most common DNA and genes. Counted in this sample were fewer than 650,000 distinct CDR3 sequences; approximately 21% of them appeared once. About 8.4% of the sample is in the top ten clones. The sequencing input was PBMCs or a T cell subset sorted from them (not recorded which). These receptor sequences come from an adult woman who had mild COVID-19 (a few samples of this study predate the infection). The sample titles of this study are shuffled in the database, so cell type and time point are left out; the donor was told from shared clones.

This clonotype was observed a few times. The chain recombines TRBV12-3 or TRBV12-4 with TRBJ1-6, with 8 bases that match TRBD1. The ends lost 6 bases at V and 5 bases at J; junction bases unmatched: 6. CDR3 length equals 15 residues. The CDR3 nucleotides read TGTGCCAGCAGCCCAGGACAGGGAAATAATTCACCCCTCCACTTT. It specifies CASSPGQGNNSPLHF.

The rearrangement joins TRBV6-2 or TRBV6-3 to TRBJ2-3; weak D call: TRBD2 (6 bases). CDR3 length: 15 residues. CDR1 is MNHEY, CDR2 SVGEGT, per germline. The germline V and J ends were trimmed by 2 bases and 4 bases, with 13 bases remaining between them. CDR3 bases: TGTGCCAGCAGTTACCCGGGAGATAGGGCAGATACGCAGTATTTT. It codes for CASSYPGDRADTQYF.

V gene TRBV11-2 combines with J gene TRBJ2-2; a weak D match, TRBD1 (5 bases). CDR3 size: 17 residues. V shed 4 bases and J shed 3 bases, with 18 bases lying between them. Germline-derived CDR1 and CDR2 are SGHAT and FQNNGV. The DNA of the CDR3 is TGTGCCAGCAGCTCCTACGGGCTAGGGGTGGACACCGGGGAGCTGTTTTTT. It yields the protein CASSSYGLGVDTGELFF.

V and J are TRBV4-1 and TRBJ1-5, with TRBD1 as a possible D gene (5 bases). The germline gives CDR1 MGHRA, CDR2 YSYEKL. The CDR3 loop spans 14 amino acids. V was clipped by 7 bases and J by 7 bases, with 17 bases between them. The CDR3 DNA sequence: TGCGCCAGCACCCCCGAGAGGTGGGGCCAGCCCCAGCATTTT. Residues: CASTPERWGQPQHF.

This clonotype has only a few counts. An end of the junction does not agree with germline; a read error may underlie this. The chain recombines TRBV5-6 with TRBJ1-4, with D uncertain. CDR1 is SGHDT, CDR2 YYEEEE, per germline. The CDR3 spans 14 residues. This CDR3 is CACSLKDPNEKLFF. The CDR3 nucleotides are TGTGCCTGCAGCTTGAAGGACCCTAATGAAAAACTGTTTTTT.

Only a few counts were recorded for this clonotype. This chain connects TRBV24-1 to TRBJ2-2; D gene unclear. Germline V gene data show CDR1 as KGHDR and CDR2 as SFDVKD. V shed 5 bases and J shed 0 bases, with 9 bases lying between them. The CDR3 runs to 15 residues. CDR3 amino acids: CATSVKTANTGELFF. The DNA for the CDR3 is TGTGCCACCAGTGTTAAGACCGCGAACACCGGGGAGCTGTTTTTT.

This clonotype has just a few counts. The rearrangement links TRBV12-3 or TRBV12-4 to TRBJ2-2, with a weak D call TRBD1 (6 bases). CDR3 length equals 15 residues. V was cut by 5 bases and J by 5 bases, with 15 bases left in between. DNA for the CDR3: TGTGCCAGCAGTCAGAGGTACAGGGATACCGGGGAGCTGTTTTTT. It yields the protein CASSQRYRDTGELFF.

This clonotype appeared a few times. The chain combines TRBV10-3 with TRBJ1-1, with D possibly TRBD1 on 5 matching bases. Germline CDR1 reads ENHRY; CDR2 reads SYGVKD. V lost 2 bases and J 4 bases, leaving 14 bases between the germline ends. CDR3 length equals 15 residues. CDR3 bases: TGTGCCATCAGTGAGACCCGTTGGCAGGGCACTGAAGCTTTCTTT. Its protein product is CAISETRWQGTEAFF.

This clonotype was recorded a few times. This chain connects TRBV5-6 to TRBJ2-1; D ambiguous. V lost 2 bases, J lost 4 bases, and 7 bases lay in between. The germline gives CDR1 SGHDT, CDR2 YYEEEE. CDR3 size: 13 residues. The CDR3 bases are TGTGCCAGCAGCTTTACCCGATACAATGAGCAGTTCTTC. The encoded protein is CASSFTRYNEQFF. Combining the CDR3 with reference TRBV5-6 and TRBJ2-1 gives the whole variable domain DAGVTQSPTHLIKTRGQQVTLRCSPKSGHDTVSWYQQALGQGPQFIFQYYEEEERQRGNFPDRFSGHQFPNYSSELNVNALLLGDSALYLCASSFTRYNEQFFGPGTRLTVL.

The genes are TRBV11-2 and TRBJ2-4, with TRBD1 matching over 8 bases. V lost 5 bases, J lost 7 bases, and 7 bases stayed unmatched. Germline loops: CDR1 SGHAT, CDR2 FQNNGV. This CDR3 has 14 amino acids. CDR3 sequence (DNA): TGTGCCAGCAGCATACCGGGACAGGACAACATTCAGTACTTC. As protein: CASSIPGQDNIQYF.

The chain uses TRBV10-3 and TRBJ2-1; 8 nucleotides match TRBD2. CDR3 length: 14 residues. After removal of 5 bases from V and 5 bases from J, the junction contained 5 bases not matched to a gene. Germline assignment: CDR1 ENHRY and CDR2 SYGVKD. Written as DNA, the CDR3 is TGTGCCATCAGTAAGACTAGCGCGAACAATGAGCAGTTCTTC. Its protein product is CAISKTSANNEQFF.

The DNA of the CDR3 is TGCGCCAGCAGGTCAGGCCTTGAAGCTTTCTTT. Translation: CASRSGLEAFF. The rearrangement uses TRBV5-1 and TRBJ1-1; no clear D. V shed 5 bases and J shed 7 bases, with 9 bases lying between them. Germline-derived CDR1 and CDR2 are SGHRS and YFSETQ. This CDR3 comprises 11 residues.

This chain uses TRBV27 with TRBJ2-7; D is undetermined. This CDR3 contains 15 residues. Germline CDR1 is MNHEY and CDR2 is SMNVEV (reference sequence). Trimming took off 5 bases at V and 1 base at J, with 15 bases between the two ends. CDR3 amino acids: CASSPKDGLSYEQYF. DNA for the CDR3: TGTGCCAGCAGTCCGAAGGACGGGTTGTCCTACGAGCAGTACTTC.

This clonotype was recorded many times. The CDR3 nucleotides read TGTGCCAGCAGTCTACCGGGACTAGCGTACGAGCAGTACTTC. Amino acid sequence: CASSLPGLAYEQYF. This rearrangement joins TRBV12-3 or TRBV12-4 to TRBJ2-7; TRBD2 agrees at 10 bases. This CDR3 is built from 14 residues. The J segment lost 4 bases and the V segment lost 5 bases, leaving 5 bases of the junction unmatched.

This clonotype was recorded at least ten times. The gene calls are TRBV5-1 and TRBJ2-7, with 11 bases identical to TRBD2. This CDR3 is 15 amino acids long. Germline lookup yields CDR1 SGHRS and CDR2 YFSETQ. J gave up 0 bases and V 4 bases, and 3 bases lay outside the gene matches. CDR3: CASSEGTSGSYEQYF. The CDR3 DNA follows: TGCGCCAGCAGCGAAGGGACTAGCGGCTCCTACGAGCAGTACTTC. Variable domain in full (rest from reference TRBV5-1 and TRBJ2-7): KAGVTQTPRYLIKTRGQQVTLSCSPISGHRSVSWYQQTPGQGLQFLFEYFSETQRNKGNFPGRFSGRQFSNSRSEMNVSTLELGDSALYLCASSEGTSGSYEQYFGPGTRLTVT.

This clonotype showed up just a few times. Written as DNA, the CDR3 is TGTGCCATCAGTGGAGCGGGAGGACTTTCCTACGAGCAGTACTTC. Translated: CAISGAGGLSYEQYF. J is TRBJ2-7 and V is TRBV10-3; 9 nucleotides match TRBD2. This CDR3 is built from 15 residues. The junction had 5 bases not matched to a gene; V was cut back by 4 bases and J by 1 base. Germline CDR1 reads ENHRY; CDR2 reads SYGVKD.

This CDR3 reads CSARDWDRGSEQYF. CDR3 nucleotide sequence: TGCAGTGCTAGAGATTGGGACAGGGGATCCGAGCAGTACTTC. V usage is TRBV20-1 and J usage is TRBJ2-7, with TRBD1 matching over 10 bases. Looked up from germline, CDR1 is DFQATT and CDR2 is SNEGSKA (reference sequence). The ends lost 0 bases at V and 6 bases at J; junction bases unmatched: 5. There are 14 residues in the CDR3.

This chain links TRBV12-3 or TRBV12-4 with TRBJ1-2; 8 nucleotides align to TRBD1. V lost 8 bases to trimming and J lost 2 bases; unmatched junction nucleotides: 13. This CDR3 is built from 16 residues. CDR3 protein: CASATQETGANYGYTF. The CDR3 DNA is TGTGCCAGCGCAACCCAAGAGACAGGGGCGAACTATGGCTACACCTTC.

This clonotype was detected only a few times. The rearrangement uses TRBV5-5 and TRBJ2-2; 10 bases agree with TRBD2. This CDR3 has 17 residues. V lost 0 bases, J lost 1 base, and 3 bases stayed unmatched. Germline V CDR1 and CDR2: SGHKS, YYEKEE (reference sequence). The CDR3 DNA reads TGTGCCAGCAGCTTGGAAGCTAGCGGGGGGAACACCGGGGAGCTGTTTTTT. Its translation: CASSLEASGGNTGELFF.

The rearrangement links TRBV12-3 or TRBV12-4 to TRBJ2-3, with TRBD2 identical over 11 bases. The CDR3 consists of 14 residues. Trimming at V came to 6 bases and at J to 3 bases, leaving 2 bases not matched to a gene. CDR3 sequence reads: CASRTSGKTDTQYF. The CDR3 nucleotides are TGTGCCAGCAGGACTAGCGGGAAAACAGATACGCAGTATTTT.

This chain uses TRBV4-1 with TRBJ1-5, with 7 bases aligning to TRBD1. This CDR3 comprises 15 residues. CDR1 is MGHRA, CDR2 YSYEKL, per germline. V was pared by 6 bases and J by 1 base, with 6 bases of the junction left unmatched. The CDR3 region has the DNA TGCGCCAGCAGTCGGGAGGGACAGAGCAATCAGCCCCAGCATTTT. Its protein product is CASSREGQSNQPQHF.

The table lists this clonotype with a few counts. The CDR3 protein is CASSSHPTNTEAFF. In DNA, the CDR3 is TGTGCCAGCAGTTCGCACCCCACGAACACTGAAGCTTTCTTT. The gene calls are TRBV12-3 or TRBV12-4 and TRBJ1-1; D not certain. CDR3 length: 14 residues. Between the trimmed V and J ends, which lost 4 bases and 1 base, there was a span of 10 bases.

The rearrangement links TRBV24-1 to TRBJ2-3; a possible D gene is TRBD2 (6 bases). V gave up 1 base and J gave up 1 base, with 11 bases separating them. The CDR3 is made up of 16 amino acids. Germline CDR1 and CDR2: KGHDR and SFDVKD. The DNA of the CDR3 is TGTGCCACCAGTGATTTTAGCGGCCGAGGCACAGATACGCAGTATTTT. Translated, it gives CATSDFSGRGTDTQYF.

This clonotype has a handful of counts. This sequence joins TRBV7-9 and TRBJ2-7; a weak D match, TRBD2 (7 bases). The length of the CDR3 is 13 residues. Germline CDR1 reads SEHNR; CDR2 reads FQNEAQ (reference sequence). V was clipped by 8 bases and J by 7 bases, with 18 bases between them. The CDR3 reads CASEGGGKREQYF. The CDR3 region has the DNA TGTGCCAGCGAGGGCGGGGGCAAGAGGGAGCAGTACTTC.

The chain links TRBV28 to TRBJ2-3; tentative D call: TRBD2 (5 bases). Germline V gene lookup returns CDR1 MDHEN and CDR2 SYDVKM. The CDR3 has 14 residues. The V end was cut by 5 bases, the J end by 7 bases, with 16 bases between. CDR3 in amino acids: CASSPPGSVNTQYF. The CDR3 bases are TGTGCCAGCAGTCCCCCCGGTAGCGTAAATACGCAGTATTTT.

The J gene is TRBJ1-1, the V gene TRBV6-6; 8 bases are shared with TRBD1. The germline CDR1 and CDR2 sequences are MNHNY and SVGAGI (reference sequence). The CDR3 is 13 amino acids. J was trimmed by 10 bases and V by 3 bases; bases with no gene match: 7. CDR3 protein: CASSYGDRLVAFF. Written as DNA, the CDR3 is TGTGCCAGCAGTTATGGGGACAGGCTGGTAGCTTTCTTT.

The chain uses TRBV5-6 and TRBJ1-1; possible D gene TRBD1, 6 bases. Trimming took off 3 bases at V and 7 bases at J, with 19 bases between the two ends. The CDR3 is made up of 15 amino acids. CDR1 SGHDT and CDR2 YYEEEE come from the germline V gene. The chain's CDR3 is CASSSRVGQRYEAFF. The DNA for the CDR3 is TGTGCCAGCAGCTCCCGGGTAGGACAGCGCTATGAAGCTTTCTTT.

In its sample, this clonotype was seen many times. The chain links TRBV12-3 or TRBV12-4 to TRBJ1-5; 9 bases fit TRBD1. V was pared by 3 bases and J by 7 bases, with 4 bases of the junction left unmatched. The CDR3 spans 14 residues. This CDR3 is CASSFRTGVQPQHF. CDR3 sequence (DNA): TGTGCCAGCAGTTTTAGGACAGGGGTGCAGCCCCAGCATTTT.

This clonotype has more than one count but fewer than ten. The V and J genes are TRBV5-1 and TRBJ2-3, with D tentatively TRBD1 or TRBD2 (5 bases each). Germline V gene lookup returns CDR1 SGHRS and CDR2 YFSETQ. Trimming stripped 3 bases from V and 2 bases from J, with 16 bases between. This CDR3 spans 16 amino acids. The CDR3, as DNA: TGCGCCAGCAGCTACCGCCGGGACGCCCCCACAGATACGCAGTATTTT. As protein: CASSYRRDAPTDTQYF. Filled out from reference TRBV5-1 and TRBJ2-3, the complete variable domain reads KAGVTQTPRYLIKTRGQQVTLSCSPISGHRSVSWYQQTPGQGLQFLFEYFSETQRNKGNFPGRFSGRQFSNSRSEMNVSTLELGDSALYLCASSYRRDAPTDTQYFGPGTRLTVL.